This entry describes one TCR beta chain. Its target is unknown. Assay: immunoSEQ multiplex PCR; the TCRdb copy retains only in-frame clones and omits some. The sample consists of around 70,000 clones, roughly 92% of them appearing once. Stable vitiligo meant no lesion change over the previous 6 months. Patients who had received treatment within the previous three months were excluded. V was clipped by 6 bases and J by 9 bases; unmatched bases: 9. Germline CDR1 and CDR2: SGHDT and YYEEEE. The CDR3 length is 15 residues. The data were taken from a study of resident and recirculating memory T cells in vitiligo. Study summary: Shave-biopsy epidermis from lesional and nonlesional skin was sequenced alongside PBMCs. Study outcomes and limitations: No single dominant TCR clone appeared; lesion clonality varied.

The chain joins TRBV5-6 to TRBJ1-4; 12 positions agree with TRBD1. The specimen was blood. The clonotype originates from a male donor with vitiligo. Written as DNA, the CDR3 is TGTGCCAGCACCCCGGCGGGGACAGGGGGCCAAAAACTGTTTTTT. This encodes CASTPAGTGGQKLFF.